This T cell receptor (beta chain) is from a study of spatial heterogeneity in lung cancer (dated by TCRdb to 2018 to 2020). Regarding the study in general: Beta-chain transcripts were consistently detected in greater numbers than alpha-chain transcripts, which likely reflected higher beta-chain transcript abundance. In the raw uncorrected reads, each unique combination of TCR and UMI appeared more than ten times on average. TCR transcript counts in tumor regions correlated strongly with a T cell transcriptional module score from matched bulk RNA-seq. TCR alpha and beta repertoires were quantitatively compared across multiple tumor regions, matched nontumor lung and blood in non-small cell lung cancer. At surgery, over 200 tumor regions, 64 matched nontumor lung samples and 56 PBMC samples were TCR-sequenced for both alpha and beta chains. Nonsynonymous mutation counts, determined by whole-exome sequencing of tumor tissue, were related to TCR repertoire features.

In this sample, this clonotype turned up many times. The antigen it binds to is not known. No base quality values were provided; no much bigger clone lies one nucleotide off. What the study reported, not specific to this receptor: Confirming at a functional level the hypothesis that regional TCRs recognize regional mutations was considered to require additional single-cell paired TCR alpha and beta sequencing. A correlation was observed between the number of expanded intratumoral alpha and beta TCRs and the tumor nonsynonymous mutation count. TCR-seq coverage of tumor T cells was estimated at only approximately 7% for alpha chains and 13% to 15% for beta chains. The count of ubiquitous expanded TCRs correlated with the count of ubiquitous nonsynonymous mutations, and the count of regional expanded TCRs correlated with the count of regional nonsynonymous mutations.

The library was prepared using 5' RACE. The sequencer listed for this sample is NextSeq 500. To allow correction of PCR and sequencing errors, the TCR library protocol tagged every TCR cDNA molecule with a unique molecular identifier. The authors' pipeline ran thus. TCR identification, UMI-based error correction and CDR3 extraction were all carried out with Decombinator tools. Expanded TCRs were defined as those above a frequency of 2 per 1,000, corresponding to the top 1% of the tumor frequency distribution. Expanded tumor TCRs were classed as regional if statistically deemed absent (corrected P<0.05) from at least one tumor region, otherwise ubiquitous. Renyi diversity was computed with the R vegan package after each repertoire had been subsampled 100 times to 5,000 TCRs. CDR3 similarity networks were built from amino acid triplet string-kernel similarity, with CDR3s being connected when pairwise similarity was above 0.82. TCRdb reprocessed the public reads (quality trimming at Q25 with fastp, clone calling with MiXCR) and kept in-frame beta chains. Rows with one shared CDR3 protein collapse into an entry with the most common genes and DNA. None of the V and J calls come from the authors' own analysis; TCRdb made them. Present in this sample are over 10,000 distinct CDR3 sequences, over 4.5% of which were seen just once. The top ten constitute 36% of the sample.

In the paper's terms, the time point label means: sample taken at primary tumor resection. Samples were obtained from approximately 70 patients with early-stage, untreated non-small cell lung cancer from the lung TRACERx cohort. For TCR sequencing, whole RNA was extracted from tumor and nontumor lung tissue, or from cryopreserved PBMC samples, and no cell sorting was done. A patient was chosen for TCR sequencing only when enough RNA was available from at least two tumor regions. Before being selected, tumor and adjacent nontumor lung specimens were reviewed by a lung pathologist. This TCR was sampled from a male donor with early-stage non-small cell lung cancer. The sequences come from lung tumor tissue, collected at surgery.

The nucleotides are TGTGCCAGCAGTTACTCGAACTCGCCGGGGGGTGAAGCTTTCTTT. It encodes CASSYSNSPGGEAFF. The chain couples TRBV6-5 to TRBJ1-1; TRBD1 is perhaps the D gene, given 5 matching bases. Including cysteine and phenylalanine, the CDR3 has 15 amino acids. Kept here is only the CDR3 DNA, which spans 45 bases and is read in frame from base 1. V and J lose 0 bases and 7 bases, and a span of 15 bases separates them. From the germline V gene, CDR1 is MNHEY and CDR2 is SVGAGI.